This TCR beta chain was identified in a study of multiple sclerosis patients with progressive multifocal leukoencephalopathy. Time point meaning: time of PML onset. Natalizumab-treated patients developed PML between roughly 15 and 60 months into natalizumab therapy. At PML onset, T3 blood samples were taken. The survey-level immunoSEQ assay was used. Spiked into each PCR were synthetic inline TR CDR3 controls of all V-J pairings. The protocol was immunoSEQ multiplex PCR, while the TCRdb copy is restricted to in-frame clones and leaves out a portion. The sample consists of 25,000 to 35,000 clones, roughly 87% of them appearing once. The germline V and J ends were trimmed by 4 bases and 2 bases, with 18 bases remaining between them. The CDR3 covers 16 residues. CDR1 SGHNT and CDR2 YYREEE come from the germline V gene (reference sequence).

This clonotype was sampled from a human donor with progressive multifocal leukoencephalopathy. The sample in question was PBMCs, obtained from a patient treated with natalizumab. The chain joins TRBV5-4 to TRBJ1-1; no firm D call. The CDR3 protein is CASSPPGKKVNTEAFF. DNA for the CDR3: TGTGCCAGCAGCCCCCCTGGAAAAAAGGTTAACACTGAAGCTTTCTTT.